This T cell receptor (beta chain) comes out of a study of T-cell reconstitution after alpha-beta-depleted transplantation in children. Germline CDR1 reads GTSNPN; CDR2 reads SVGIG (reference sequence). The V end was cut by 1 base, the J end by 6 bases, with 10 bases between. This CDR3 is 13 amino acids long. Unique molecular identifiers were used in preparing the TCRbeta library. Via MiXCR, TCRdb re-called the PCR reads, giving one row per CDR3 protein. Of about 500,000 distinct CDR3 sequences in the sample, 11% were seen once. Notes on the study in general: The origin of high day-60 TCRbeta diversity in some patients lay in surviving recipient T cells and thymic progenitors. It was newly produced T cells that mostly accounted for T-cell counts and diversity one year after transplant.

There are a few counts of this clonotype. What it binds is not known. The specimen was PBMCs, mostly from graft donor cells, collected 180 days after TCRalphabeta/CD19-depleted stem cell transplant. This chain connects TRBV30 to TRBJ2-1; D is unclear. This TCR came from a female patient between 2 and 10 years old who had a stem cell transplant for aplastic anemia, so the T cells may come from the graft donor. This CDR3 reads CAWSGQVSNEQFF. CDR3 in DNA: TGTGCCTGGAGTGGTCAGGTCTCCAATGAGCAGTTCTTC.